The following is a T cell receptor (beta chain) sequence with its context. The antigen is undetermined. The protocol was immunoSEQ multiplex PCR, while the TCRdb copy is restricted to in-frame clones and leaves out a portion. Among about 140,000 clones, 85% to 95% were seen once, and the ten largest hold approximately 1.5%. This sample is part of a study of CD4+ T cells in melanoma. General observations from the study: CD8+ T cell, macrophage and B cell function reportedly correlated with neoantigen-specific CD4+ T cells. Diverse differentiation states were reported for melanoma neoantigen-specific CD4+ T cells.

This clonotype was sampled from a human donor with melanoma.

Written as DNA, the CDR3 is TGTGCCAGCAGATGGACAGGAAGCGAAAAACTGTTTTTT. This gives the protein CASRWTGSEKLFF. The V gene is TRBV27, the J gene TRBJ1-4; TRBD1 aligns across 7 bases. The CDR3 consists of 13 residues. The V segment lost 6 bases and the J segment 8 bases; nucleotides outside the gene matches: 6. Germline CDR1 is MNHEY and CDR2 is SMNVEV (reference sequence).